The T cell receptor beta chain under discussion was sequenced for a study of PD-1 blockade in classical Hodgkin lymphoma. CDR1 is MDHEN, CDR2 SYDVKM, per germline. This CDR3 is built from 13 residues. Between the trimmed V and J ends, which lost 4 bases and 4 bases, there was a span of 10 bases. Clones were read by immunoSEQ multiplex PCR, and TCRdb kept only the in-frame ones, dropping some. The table shows about 96,000 clones, with more than 85% occurring only once. Indicated time point: cycle 4 day 1 (C4D1), after five to seven weeks of nivolumab. All trial patients relapsed after autologous stem cell transplantation.

V and J are TRBV28 and TRBJ2-5; a possible D gene is TRBD1 (6 bases). This sequence was found in a human donor with classical Hodgkin lymphoma. The sequencing here drew on peripheral blood mononuclear cells (PBMCs), taken before the fourth cycle of nivolumab. The CDR3 protein is CASSWTVRETQYF. CDR3 nucleotides: TGTGCCAGCAGTTGGACAGTGAGAGAGACCCAGTACTTC.